A selection of T cell receptor beta chains follows, all from one sample in a study of blood T cell repertoires in COVID-19. Profiling relied on immunoSEQ multiplex PCR, and the TCRdb table lists in-frame clones only, not all of them. The sample yields about 170,000 clones, over 75% seen once. The sequenced sample consisted of PBMCs or T cells enriched from blood (not recorded which). Source of these receptors: a woman aged 18 to 35 who had recovered from COVID-19. Both conserved end residues are part of each CDR3. D genes are given only for firm matches. Size tells how often a clone was seen (once, few, many) or the class of an expanded clone, and some rows leave it out.

clone_size j_call d_call v_call cdr3_nt cdr3_aa
. TRBJ2-5 TRBD1 TRBV29-1 TGCAGCGTTGACACCACCGGGACAGGCCAAGAGACCCAGTACTTC CSVDTTGTGQETQYF
. TRBJ2-7 . TRBV28 TGTGCCAGCAGCCGTTATCCCTACGAGCAGTACTTC CASSRYPYEQYF
. TRBJ1-1 . TRBV18 TGTGCCAGCTCACCGTTTGGGGGCGGATGGACTGAAGCTTTCTTT CASSPFGGGWTEAFF
. TRBJ1-3 . TRBV7-9 TGTGCCAGCAGCTTATGGGGGGGTTACGGCTCTGGAAACACCATATATTTT CASSLWGGYGSGNTIYF
. TRBJ2-7 . TRBV7-9 TGTGCCAGCAGCCGAAGCGGAGGAATCTACGAGCAGTACTTC CASSRSGGIYEQYF
. TRBJ2-3 TRBD2 TRBV28 TGTGCCAGCAGCCGGGGGGGACTAGCGGGGAAGCGAGATACGCAGTATTTT CASSRGGLAGKRDTQYF
. TRBJ1-2 TRBD1 TRBV27 TGTGCCAGCAGTGCCCTCCCGGGACAGGGCGCCTATGGCTACACCTTC CASSALPGQGAYGYTF
once TRBJ2-1 TRBD2 TRBV27 TGTGCCAGCAGTGCGGGACTAGCGGGAGATGAGCAGTTCTTC CASSAGLAGDEQFF
. TRBJ2-4 TRBD1 TRBV2 TGTGCCAGCGGGGACAGGAGGTCAGGCAAAAACATTCAGTACTTC CASGDRRSGKNIQYF
. TRBJ1-5 . TRBV5-1 TGCGCCAGCAGCTTGGTTGGGAGGGAGCCCCAGCATTTT CASSLVGREPQHF
. TRBJ2-7 TRBD1 TRBV20-1 TGCAGTGCTTGGACAGGCCCCGGGCAGTACTTC CSAWTGPGQYF
. TRBJ2-7 . TRBV7-9 TGTGCCAGCAGCTCCGTCACTGACAGATACTACGAGCAGTACTTC CASSSVTDRYYEQYF
. TRBJ2-1 TRBD2 TRBV5-5 TGTGCCAGCAGCCCGAAACTAGCGGGTCTCCCTTTGGATGAGCAGTTCTTC CASSPKLAGLPLDEQFF
. TRBJ2-3 . TRBV5-5 TGTGCCAGCACCTCGTGGGGGCAGGAGGACACAGATACGCAGTATTTT CASTSWGQEDTDTQYF
. TRBJ2-1 TRBD1 TRBV11-3 TGTGCCAGCAGCTTAGACATCGGGACAGGGATGGGTTCAGGGCAGTTCTTC CASSLDIGTGMGSGQFF
. TRBJ2-1 TRBD1 TRBV5-6 TGTGCCAGCAGCTTAGAGACGGGACAGGGGTTACACAATGAGCAGTTCTTC CASSLETGQGLHNEQFF
. TRBJ1-4 . TRBV4-1 TGCGCCAGCAGCCAAGAAGGGGCAGGAACGGATGAAAAACTGTTTTTT CASSQEGAGTDEKLFF
. TRBJ2-1 TRBD2 TRBV7-9 TGTGCCAGCAGCTTGGGGACTAGCGGGAGCCTAGATGAGCAGTTCTTC CASSLGTSGSLDEQFF
. TRBJ2-7 . TRBV7-8 TGTGCCAGCAGCTCCCTGAGGGCGGCGAGCTCCTACGAGCAGTACTTC CASSSLRAASSYEQYF
. TRBJ1-5 . TRBV7-6 TGTGCCAGCAGCTTTAGCGTATGGCAGCCCCAGCATTTT CASSFSVWQPQHF
. TRBJ1-2 . TRBV27 TGTGCCAGCAGCCTGAACCCGCCACAGGGCTCCTTTGGCTACACCTTC CASSLNPPQGSFGYTF
. TRBJ2-7 TRBD2 TRBV7-3 TGTGCCAGCAGCCCCAATGGTGCAGCGGGAGGCGGCAACGAGCAGTACTTC CASSPNGAAGGGNEQYF
. TRBJ2-3 TRBD1 TRBV7-2 TGTGCCAGCAGCCGTAGTGCAGGGGGCTGGAGGGGGGATACGCAGTATTTT CASSRSAGGWRGDTQYF
. TRBJ2-4 TRBD1 TRBV12-3/TRBV12-4 TGTGCCAGCAGTCGACAGGGGGCCTACATTCAGTACTTC CASSRQGAYIQYF
. TRBJ2-1 TRBD2 TRBV7-2 TGTGCCAGCAGCTTCCTTGCGGGAGCGTCCTACAATGAGCAGTTCTTC CASSFLAGASYNEQFF
. TRBJ1-2 . TRBV27 TGTGCCAGCAGCATAGGGGGGGCCTATGGCTACACCTTC CASSIGGAYGYTF
. TRBJ2-6 . TRBV4-3 TGCGCCAGCAGCCAAGTACGGGGATCCGGGGCCAACGTCCTGACTTTC CASSQVRGSGANVLTF
. TRBJ1-1 . TRBV5-1 TGCGCCAGCAGCCCCCTGAACGAGCCCACTGAAGCTTTCTTT CASSPLNEPTEAFF
once TRBJ1-2 TRBD1 TRBV5-4 TGTGCCAGCAGCGCCGGCAGGGGGTATGGCTACACCTTC CASSAGRGYGYTF